This T cell receptor (beta chain) was observed in a study of cytomegalovirus exposure and HLA in healthy donors (dated by TCRdb to about 2017). General notes on the study: An earlier analysis of some 620 of the donors reported 250 to 300 Gb of sequence data and some 110 million unique TCR beta sequences obtained from around 170 million T cells. Four to six DR-DQ haplotypes were handled as single units for association and clustering, since linkage in the cohort was strong. Besides the first cohort of about 730 subjects, a separate validation cohort made up of 90 to 150 different subjects was used. The number of typed donors differed by locus: about 620-630 for A, B, C, DRB1 and DQB1; 500 to 550 for DQA1; 600 to 610 for DPA1; and roughly 470 for DPB1. A later analysis re-analyzed previously published TCR beta repertoires from 600 to 850 donors and added high-resolution HLA genotyping to study TCR occurrence patterns. Rather than drawing on any new phenotypic data, the later analysis identified candidate immune exposures from TCR beta sequences and the way those sequences occurred across donors. An early release covering more than 500 HLA-typed donors comprised about 300 gigabases of sequencing data and 85 million to 100 million unique TCR sequences. Donor age, sex, ethnicity and CMV serostatus were compiled together with the repertoire data. The study used immunosequencing to profile the T cell repertoires of 600 to 850 subjects and linked those repertoires to cytomegalovirus serostatus. In an earlier analysis of 587 of the donors, high-throughput TCR beta sequencing was used to judge whether each TCR beta V gene segment behaved as functional or pseudogenic. On average, around 230,000 unique TCR beta nucleotide sequences were sequenced per donor among some 420 genotyped donors of the cohort, with around 19% of those sequences being non-productive. Of the roughly 400 genotyped donors, about 80% fell in the genetic ancestry cluster associated with self-reported Caucasian donors. In a later genetic analysis, genome-wide SNP genotypes for about 65% of the roughly 700 donors were used, and that subset was treated as a discovery cohort. All discovery cohort repertoires had been generated on a single sequencing platform. HLA typing included class I and class II loci at four-digit resolution. The aim of the study was to test whether cataloging public T cell receptors could identify signatures of past pathogen exposure. To predict cytomegalovirus infection status, the study combined high-throughput TCR immunosequencing, statistical association of individual TCRs with disease status, and machine learning.

Preparation of the library involved the immunoSEQ multiplex PCR assay. A mixture of 60 forward primers for TCR Vbeta segments and 13 reverse primers for TCR Jbeta segments was used in the multiplex PCR. A multiplex PCR assay on genomic DNA amplified the CDR3 region of rearranged TCR beta genes. On the Illumina HiSeq System, the amplified TCR beta libraries were sequenced as 87-base-pair reads. The study's processing was this. Across the 500 to 850 repertoires, a later analysis counted some 80 million unique TCR beta chains, 9.5 million to 12 million of which were shared by at least two donors. Raw reads were error-corrected and collapsed into unique sequences by a nearest-neighbor algorithm in which closely related sequences were merged to remove PCR and sequencing errors. To assign V, D and J gene segments, CDR3 sequences were aligned to IMGT reference sequences. For a sequence to be retained, a match of at least six nucleotides was required to both a V gene segment and a J gene segment. Rearrangements were called productive when the CDR3 lacked stop codons and stayed in frame with V and J; all others were non-productive. CDR3 was defined according to IMGT convention as the region running from the second conserved V-encoded cysteine to the conserved J-encoded phenylalanine. The earlier analysis of fewer than 700 of the donors excluded sequences that lacked an unambiguous match to a single V gene segment. An earlier analysis of around 600 of the donors classified V segments as functional when productive rearrangements were above 56.7% and as segregating when the standard deviation between donors was above 5%. A statistical classification framework was built to diagnose cytomegalovirus status from the catalog of TCR beta chain sequences. In a later analysis, TCR nucleotide sequences were compared against IMGT/GENE-DB human TR gene sequences so that V and J genes could be assigned. The TCRdist pipeline was used in a later analysis to assign CDR3 sequences and most-parsimonious VDJ recombination scenarios. In a later analysis, every TCR beta chain was defined by the combination of its CDR3 amino acid sequence and its V-gene family, and reads without a unique V-gene family were dropped. In a later analysis, several hundred highly shared, low-generation-probability nucleotide sequences were removed to address suspected cross-contamination and a sequencing artifact. In a later analysis, a clonal expansion index for each public chain was calculated from normalized within-repertoire ranks of inferred template counts. Generation probabilities in a later analysis came from a VDJ recombination model fitted to out-of-frame rearrangements, and those results were checked against IGoR. A later analysis scored TCR-TCR, TCR-HLA and TCR-CMV co-occurrence with hypergeometric tests, applying a repertoire-size bias correction to TCR pairs. A later analysis estimated false discovery rates by permuting HLA or CMV assignments 20 times. In a later analysis, co-occurring TCRs were grouped using DBSCAN, and TCRdist sequence similarity was added for clustering within HLA-allele-positive subsets. Co-occurrence clustering excluded repertoires with fewer than 30,000 or more than 120,000 public chains, plus five with anomalous nucleotide sharing. Sourced from immuneACCESS, this table was stored by TCRdb with only in-frame sequences that have V and J called. A share of the clones is absent; for the studies checked, an unresolved V gene accounts for under half, and the remainder has no known explanation. V and J calls plus clone size are reproduced from that table; the DNA served to infer D and trimming. The sample has around 200,000 clones on record, 81% of them singletons. Jointly, the top ten make up 3% to 4.5% of the sample.

Points on this clone: No antigen is known for it. The record has no base qualities; no much larger clone is one base away.

The cohort consisted of hundreds of healthy bone marrow donors. At the time of sampling, all cohort members were nominally healthy, though unrecorded immune exposures were likely present. The donor was CMV seronegative and belonged to the group of more than 300 seronegative cohort members. A peripheral blood sample was provided by each donor, and peripheral blood mononuclear cells were used for TCR beta sequencing. Genomic DNA extraction from the blood cell samples was performed with the Qiagen DNeasy Blood Extraction Kit. The CDR3 runs 16 amino acids, cysteine and phenylalanine included. Only the CDR3 region is kept as DNA, spanning 48 bases read in frame from base 1. V sheds 1 base and J sheds 3 bases, leaving 13 bases between their ends. CDR1 and CDR2 (LNHDA, SQIVND) derive from the germline V gene (reference sequence). Findings and caveats that apply to the study as a whole: In an earlier analysis of fewer than 750 of the donors, most TCR beta V segments were observed in productive rearrangements about 87% or about 30% of the time, broadly matching IMGT annotations. In a later analysis, TCR association rates were found to vary across HLA loci, with the most associated TCRs seen for DRB1 alleles and the fewest for HLA-C alleles. Assigning TCR associations to individual alleles was difficult when HLA alleles, especially DR and DQ, strongly co-occurred. In vitro tests confirmed that a few of the cytomegalovirus-associated TCR beta chains recognize cytomegalovirus antigens. Most CMV-associated TCR beta chains appeared to be HLA-restricted in a later analysis, and the HLA associations seemed to be driven largely by CMV exposure. While some public TCRs were present in many individuals, most TCR sequences turned up only very rarely across donors. In both the original and validation cohorts, the classifier was reported to diagnose cytomegalovirus status with high specificity and sensitivity. A cluster of highly shared sequence variants was judged likely to represent a technical artifact of the sequencing pipeline. This cohort had only TCR beta chains sequenced, and the lack of alpha or paired-chain data limited which features could be detected. Roughly 17 rarely observed V segments, including chromosome 9 orphons, were excluded from the earlier analysis of almost 600 of the donors because counts were too low. In a later genetic analysis, a missense DCLRE1C variant was associated with V-gene and J-gene trimming of TCR beta chains, and the association was replicated in an independent cohort. CMV serostatus was the only immune exposure information available for the cohort. Because some donors lacked HLA typing at each locus, the association tests relied only on the typed subset. In a later genetic analysis, fewer N-insertions in productive TCRs were reported among donors in an Asian-associated ancestry cluster than the roughly 700-donor mean. Correlated functional status among segregating V segments might be attributable to linkage disequilibrium, but an unknown experimental factor could not be ruled out. In a later analysis, several top co-occurrence clusters were reported to appear linked to parvovirus B19, influenza, CMV and Epstein-Barr virus. In a later analysis, HLA-associated TCR beta chains were found to be more clonally expanded and to have lower generation probabilities than equally common non-associated chains. A further reported finding was that TCR beta sequences accurately predicted the HLA-A and HLA-B alleles for most subjects in the first cohort. Sequencing depth was assumed to be roughly uniform across donors in the presence/absence analyses, though that assumption may not hold. The 87-base-pair reads could not distinguish some IMGT-functional V segments, including TRBV6-2 and TRBV6-3, so those segments were excluded. According to the authors, the approach could potentially be generalized to other disease states and immunological phenotypes. The study listed 164 TCR beta chains as associated with cytomegalovirus. A later analysis associated 16,951 TCR beta sequences with specific HLA alleles at a false discovery rate of 0.05.

The V gene is TRBV19 and the J gene is TRBJ1-5; the D gene is perhaps TRBD1, on 6 matching bases. The sample comprised PBMCs. This sequence was found in a man over 45 in good health and CMV-seronegative. Here is the DNA: TGTGCCAGTAGTATAGGGTCCGGACAGCTCAATCAGCCCCAGCATTTT. It translates as CASSIGSGQLNQPQHF.